Following are 24 T cell receptor beta chains from one sample sequenced in a study of T-cell memory formation after mild COVID-19. TCRdb analysed the 5' RACE reads with MiXCR anew, one entry per CDR3 protein. The table has approximately 580,000 distinct CDR3 sequences, 20% seen once; the top ten hold around 13%. The sequenced sample consisted of PBMCs or a T cell subset sorted from them (not recorded which). These receptors were collected from an adult woman who had mild COVID-19 (a few samples of this study predate the infection). Cell type and time point are not known.

The chain is built from TRBV27 and TRBJ2-3; 8 bases agree with TRBD1. Germline-derived CDR1 and CDR2 are MNHEY and SMNVEV (reference sequence). J gave up 0 bases and V 0 bases, and 5 bases lay outside the gene matches. This CDR3 has 17 residues. CDR3 residues: CASSLSAGGPSTDTQYF. DNA for the CDR3: TGTGCCAGCAGTTTATCGGCAGGGGGCCCTAGCACAGATACGCAGTATTTT.

With regard to this clonotype: The junction does not match germline at one end; this may be a read error. V gene TRBV27 combines with J gene TRBJ2-7, with 8 bases that match TRBD2. Germline V gene lookup returns CDR1 MNHEY and CDR2 SMNVEV (reference sequence). The CDR3 is 12 amino acids. CDR3 amino acids: CASSLPPGLVHF. The DNA of the CDR3 is TGTGCCAGCAGTCTCCCCCCGGGACTAGTTCACTTC.

This clonotype was detected many times. One end of the junction does not line up with germline, which may come from a read error. The CDR3 region is CASSSTRDTQYF. CDR3 nucleotides: TGCGCCAGCAGCTCTACTAGAGATACGCAGTATTTT. The J gene is TRBJ2-3, the V gene TRBV12-3 or TRBV12-4; D is perhaps TRBD2 (5 bases). The CDR3 is 12 residues long.

The chain has TRBV29-1 and TRBJ2-1; TRBD1 might be the D (6 bases). The CDR3 length is 13 residues. The germline V gene has CDR1 SQVTM and CDR2 ANQGSEA. V shed 7 bases and J shed 1 base, with 11 bases lying between them. CDR3 protein: CSGTGNSYNEQFF. CDR3 nucleotide sequence: TGCAGCGGAACAGGGAATTCCTACAATGAGCAGTTCTTC.

The rearrangement joins TRBV7-8 to TRBJ2-1; TRBD1 matches 10 bases. Germline CDR1 is SGHVS and CDR2 is FQNEAQ. The J segment lost 10 bases and the V segment lost 1 base, leaving 16 bases of the junction unmatched. There are 18 residues in the CDR3. The DNA of the CDR3 is TGTGCCAGCAGCTTAGGGTCGGTCTGGACAGGGGGGTTCTACGAGCAGTTCTTC. The encoded protein is CASSLGSVWTGGFYEQFF.

J is TRBJ1-2 and V is TRBV7-9, with D possibly matching TRBD1 (5 bases). The CDR3 has 11 amino acids. The germline gives CDR1 SEHNR, CDR2 FQNEAQ (reference sequence). Between the trimmed V and J ends, which lost 4 bases and 6 bases, there was a span of 6 bases. The CDR3: CASSWGDGYTF. CDR3 bases: TGTGCCAGCAGCTGGGGGGATGGCTACACCTTC.

This clonotype was recorded a few times. The J gene is TRBJ2-7, the V gene TRBV12-3 or TRBV12-4; perhaps TRBD2 as D (5 bases). V dropped 5 bases and J dropped 10 bases, with 15 bases sitting between them. The CDR3 loop spans 12 amino acids. The CDR3 nucleotides are TGTGCCAGCAGTGCATGGACTTCGGCACAGTACTTC. It translates to CASSAWTSAQYF.

At least ten counts were recorded for this clonotype. The V gene is TRBV20-1, the J gene TRBJ2-3; 8 bases align to TRBD2. Germline V gene data show CDR1 as DFQATT and CDR2 as SNEGSKA (reference sequence). The trim removed 0 bases at V and 4 bases at J, leaving 3 bases unmatched. CDR3 length: 14 amino acids. The CDR3 DNA follows: TGCAGTGCTAGAGACGGGAGGGCCGCAGATACGCAGTATTTT. The encoded protein is CSARDGRAADTQYF.

This clonotype was observed a handful of times. The genes are TRBV20-1 and TRBJ2-7; 11 nucleotides line up with TRBD1. Germline V gene lookup returns CDR1 DFQATT and CDR2 SNEGSKA (reference sequence). Losses at the gene ends were 6 bases for V and 7 bases for J; bases not matched to a gene: 8. The CDR3 runs 13 residues. CDR3 loop: CSALGQGAGEQYF. The CDR3 nucleotides are TGCAGTGCCCTCGGACAGGGGGCGGGTGAGCAGTACTTC.

V gene TRBV11-3 combines with J gene TRBJ2-7, with D possibly TRBD1 on 5 matching bases. V was pared by 2 bases and J by 1 base, with 15 bases between. The CDR3 totals 16 residues. CDR1 is SGHNT, CDR2 YENEEA, per germline. The CDR3 DNA is TGTGCCAGCAGCTTAAGGATCCCAGGGATATCCTACGAGCAGTACTTC. Encoded protein: CASSLRIPGISYEQYF.

This clonotype was counted ten times or more. The chain joins TRBV18 to TRBJ2-1, with D tentatively TRBD1 or TRBD2 (5 bases each). V was clipped by 0 bases and J by 10 bases, with 10 bases between them. Germline CDR1 is KGHSH and CDR2 is LQKENI. The CDR3 loop spans 13 amino acids. The CDR3 loop reads CASSPPGVGEQFF. The DNA for the CDR3 is TGTGCCAGCTCACCACCGGGGGTCGGGGAGCAGTTCTTC. The full variable domain, in which reference TRBV18 and TRBJ2-1 provide the parts outside the CDR3, is NAGVMQNPRHLVRRRGQEARLRCSPMKGHSHVYWYRQLPEEGLKFMVYLQKENIIDESGMPKERFSAEFPKEGPSILRIQQVVRGDSAAYFCASSPPGVGEQFFGPGTRLTVL.

This clonotype occurred a few times. This rearrangement joins TRBV19 to TRBJ2-2; maybe TRBD1 (5 bases). Germline V gene lookup returns CDR1 LNHDA and CDR2 SQIVND (reference sequence). The V end was cut by 4 bases, the J end by 5 bases, with 14 bases between. This CDR3 has 15 residues. The CDR3, as DNA: TGTGCCAGTAGTACACAAAGGGGAACGACCGGGGAGCTGTTTTTT. This translates into CASSTQRGTTGELFF.

The gene calls are TRBV9 and TRBJ2-2; D is possibly TRBD1 (5 bases). Trimming removed 0 bases from V and 6 bases from J, with 6 bases in between. CDR3 length: 13 residues. In germline, CDR1 is SGDLS, CDR2 YYNGEE. The DNA of the CDR3 is TGTGCCAGCAGCGTAGAAGGGGCCGGGGAGCTGTTTTTT. This translates into CASSVEGAGELFF.

This clonotype was seen more than once but under ten times. This chain uses TRBV19 with TRBJ1-2; 8 bases map to TRBD1. The CDR3 is made up of 14 amino acids. Germline lookup yields CDR1 LNHDA and CDR2 SQIVND (reference sequence). V lost 6 bases, J lost 2 bases, and 5 bases stayed unmatched. The chain's CDR3 is CASSRDRSNYGYTF. CDR3 in DNA: TGTGCCAGTAGCCGGGACAGGTCAAACTATGGCTACACCTTC.

This clonotype showed up many times. V usage is TRBV9 and J usage is TRBJ2-7; D is undetermined. Germline V gene data show CDR1 as SGDLS and CDR2 as YYNGEE. This CDR3 has 14 residues. Trimming left V 0 bases short and J 2 bases short, with 9 bases between. CDR3 loop: CASSVGGSTYEQYF. The CDR3 DNA follows: TGTGCCAGCAGCGTAGGAGGCAGTACCTACGAGCAGTACTTC.

This clonotype was seen more than once but under ten times. The chain links TRBV20-1 to TRBJ2-1; weak D call: TRBD2 (5 bases). V was trimmed by 4 bases and J by 0 bases, leaving 7 bases between them. CDR1 is DFQATT, CDR2 SNEGSKA, per germline (reference sequence). The CDR3 is made up of 13 amino acids. CDR3 protein: CSAKTNSYNEQFF. CDR3 bases: TGCAGTGCTAAGACTAACTCCTACAATGAGCAGTTCTTC.

In this sample, this clonotype turned up a few times. The rearrangement links TRBV20-1 to TRBJ1-5; maybe TRBD1 (5 bases). The CDR3 contains 16 residues. The germline V gene encodes CDR1 DFQATT and CDR2 SNEGSKA (reference sequence). V lost 3 bases and J lost 0, with 15 bases in between. CDR3 sequence: CSARGTGRNSNQPQHF. The CDR3, as DNA: TGCAGTGCTAGGGGGACTGGCAGGAATAGCAATCAGCCCCAGCATTTT.

The J gene is TRBJ2-7, the V gene TRBV5-1; D could derive from TRBD1 or TRBD2 (5 bases each). Germline CDR1 and CDR2: SGHRS and YFSETQ. V gave up 2 bases and J gave up 5 bases, with 11 bases separating them. This CDR3 has 13 amino acids. This chain's CDR3 is CASSFGTGNEQYF. CDR3 nucleotides: TGCGCCAGCAGCTTCGGGACGGGCAACGAGCAGTACTTC.

This clonotype was recorded a few times. The chain combines TRBV7-6 with TRBJ2-5; no firm D call. CDR1 is SGHVS and CDR2 is FNYEAQ in the germline V gene. Trimming left V 3 bases short and J 0 bases short, with 17 bases between. The CDR3 loop spans 17 amino acids. CDR3 in amino acids: CASSFFPNAEDQETQYF. In DNA, the CDR3 is TGTGCCAGCAGCTTTTTCCCCAATGCAGAGGACCAAGAGACCCAGTACTTC. Full variable domain (remainder filled in from reference TRBV7-6 and TRBJ2-5): GAGVSQSPRYKVTKRGQDVALRCDPISGHVSLYWYRQALGQGPEFLTYFNYEAQQDKSGLPNDRFSAERPEGSISTLTIQRTEQRDSAMYRCASSFFPNAEDQETQYFGPGTRLLVL.

Only a few counts were recorded for this clonotype. V usage is TRBV6-6 and J usage is TRBJ1-2; weak D call: TRBD1 (5 bases). V was clipped by 6 bases and J by 4 bases, with 15 bases between them. This CDR3 region has 14 residues. Germline loops: CDR1 MNHNY, CDR2 SVGAGI (reference sequence). The CDR3 loop reads CASRDPGTIYGYTF. CDR3 nucleotide sequence: TGTGCCAGCAGAGACCCCGGGACGATCTATGGCTACACCTTC.

This clonotype was picked up a small number of times. V usage is TRBV20-1 and J usage is TRBJ2-7; D is undetermined. The V gene's germline CDR1 is DFQATT and CDR2 SNEGSKA (reference sequence). V was trimmed by 1 base and J by 3 bases, leaving 10 bases between them. This CDR3 is 13 amino acids long. The CDR3 sequence is CSARGAGFYEQYF. CDR3 in DNA: TGCAGTGCTAGAGGGGCAGGTTTCTACGAGCAGTACTTC.

The chain couples TRBV24-1 to TRBJ2-7, with 9 positions matching TRBD1. The trim removed 2 bases at V and 6 bases at J, leaving 4 bases unmatched. Per the germline V gene, CDR1 is KGHDR and CDR2 is SFDVKD. CDR3 size: 14 residues. In nucleotides, the CDR3 is TGTGCCACCAGTGATTGGGGACAGGGCGGCGAGCAGTACTTC. Residues: CATSDWGQGGEQYF.

The chain combines TRBV7-9 with TRBJ2-7, with 8 bases fitting TRBD1. There are 13 residues in the CDR3. The germline V gene has CDR1 SEHNR and CDR2 FQNEAQ (reference sequence). Germline trimming cut 5 bases from V and 7 bases from J; bases unmatched to any gene: 7. The CDR3 loop reads CASSVDRAGEQYF. CDR3 nucleotides: TGTGCCAGCAGCGTGGACAGGGCGGGGGAGCAGTACTTC.

The V call is TRBV6-6, the J call TRBJ2-7; D gene uncertain. The ends were cut back, 2 bases at V and 4 bases at J, with 9 bases in the middle. Germline-derived CDR1 and CDR2 are MNHNY and SVGAGI (reference sequence). CDR3 length: 13 amino acids. CDR3 in DNA: TGTGCCAGCAGTTACCGGACCCGGTACGAGCAGTACTTC. Translated: CASSYRTRYEQYF.